One sample yielded the 25 T cell receptor beta chains listed below, sequenced in a study of T cells in Graves' hyperthyroidism and ophthalmopathy. RNA transcripts were the template for amplifying TCR beta CDR3 regions. First-round RT-PCR with HTBI primers amplified the TCR CDR3 region. TCRdb independently ran MiXCR on the multiplex PCR reads; one entry per CDR3 protein. The repertoire holds about 680,000 distinct CDR3 sequences, with approximately 40% as singletons. Specimen: blood. Receptor source: a woman aged 40 to 50 with Graves' hyperthyroidism.

The chain joins TRBV19 to TRBJ2-6, with D perhaps matching TRBD2 (5 bases). The germline V and J ends were trimmed by 6 bases and 5 bases, with 17 bases remaining between them. From germline, CDR1 is LNHDA and CDR2 SQIVND (reference sequence). The CDR3 consists of 16 residues. CDR3 residues: CASSGDSAVRANVLTF. The CDR3 DNA reads as TGTGCCAGTAGCGGGGATTCGGCCGTCCGGGCCAACGTCCTGACTTTC.

This clonotype has a count of ten or more. The chain recombines TRBV19 with TRBJ1-2; no clear D. The CDR3 spans 12 residues. From germline, CDR1 is LNHDA and CDR2 SQIVND (reference sequence). With 4 bases removed from V and 8 bases from J, the gap between germline ends came to 11 bases. Written as DNA, the CDR3 is TGTGCCAGTAGTAGGGCCTCAGTCGGCTACACCTTC. Its protein is CASSRASVGYTF.

This clonotype was counted ten times or more. The V call is TRBV7-2, the J call TRBJ2-7, with a tentative D call TRBD1 (6 bases). Germline CDR1 and CDR2: SGHTA and FQGNSA. Trimming removed 1 base at V and 3 bases at J, with 16 bases between. The CDR3 consists of 16 residues. DNA for the CDR3: TGTGCCAGCAGCTTAGTGGAGCTGGGGGCTTACTACGAGCAGTACTTC. It encodes CASSLVELGAYYEQYF.

This clonotype occurred many times. The gene calls are TRBV20-1 and TRBJ2-2; no definite D call. In germline, CDR1 is DFQATT, CDR2 SNEGSKA (reference sequence). Trimming pared 5 bases from V and 5 bases from J, leaving 9 bases between. The CDR3 contains 12 residues. The CDR3 loop reads CSARIRTGELFF. The CDR3 DNA follows: TGCAGTGCTCGAATTCGAACCGGGGAGCTGTTTTTT.

This chain uses TRBV2 with TRBJ2-3; D is unclear. CDR1 and CDR2 from the germline V gene are SNHLY and FYNNEI. The CDR3 extends over 14 amino acids. Trimming removed 4 bases at V and 2 bases at J, with 10 bases between. CDR3 nucleotide sequence: TGTGCCAGCAGTGCGGGCGGCTTCACAGATACGCAGTATTTT. Translation: CASSAGGFTDTQYF.

With regard to this clonotype: A read error is possible here, since a much larger clone lies one base away. The chain joins TRBV7-2 to TRBJ2-2; no firm D call. Trimming stripped 5 bases from V and 0 bases from J, with 13 bases between. The CDR3 contains 16 residues. Germline V gives CDR1 SGHTA, CDR2 FQGNSA. The CDR3 is CASSLTRIANTGELFF. CDR3 coding DNA: TGTGCCAGCAGCCTGACTCGTATCGCGAACACCGGGGAGCTGTTTTTT.

This clonotype was detected only a few times. For the CDR3, the DNA is TGTGCCAGCAGCTCTATGGGGGTCAGGGTAGCAGAGACCCAGTACTTC. This codes for CASSSMGVRVAETQYF. The chain couples TRBV7-2 to TRBJ2-5; D possibly matches TRBD1 or TRBD2 (5 bases each). The CDR3 is made up of 16 amino acids. Germline assignment: CDR1 SGHTA and CDR2 FQGNSA. Trimming took off 4 bases at V and 4 bases at J, with 19 bases between the two ends.

The chain couples TRBV4-2 to TRBJ1-2; 7 bases are a match to TRBD1. Germline CDR1 reads LGHNA; CDR2 reads YNFKEQ. The CDR3 is 12 amino acids. V was clipped by 8 bases and J by 7 bases; unmatched bases: 7. The CDR3 nucleotides read TGTGCCAGCGGGACCGCAGGGGGTGGCTACACCTTC. Its protein is CASGTAGGGYTF.

The gene calls are TRBV7-2 and TRBJ1-5, with D possibly matching TRBD1 (6 bases). The CDR3 is made up of 15 amino acids. V shed 5 bases and J shed 5 bases, with 16 bases lying between them. Germline V CDR1 and CDR2: SGHTA, FQGNSA. This CDR3 reads CASSTWTVMHQPQHF. The CDR3 DNA is TGTGCCAGCAGCACCTGGACAGTAATGCATCAGCCCCAGCATTTT.

About this clonotype itself: Germline is not matched at one junction end, which may reflect a read error. The rearrangement joins TRBV20-1 to TRBJ1-5, with TRBD1 as a possible D gene (6 bases). Germline V gene data show CDR1 as DFQATT and CDR2 as SNEGSKA (reference sequence). This CDR3 contains 13 residues. The CDR3 nucleotides read TGCAGTACTAGAGCAGGGGTCAATCAGCCCCAGCATTTT. Protein sequence: CSTRAGVNQPQHF.

This clonotype was picked up a small number of times. The chain employs TRBV12-3 or TRBV12-4 and TRBJ2-7; 8 nucleotides line up with TRBD1. The CDR3 totals 13 residues. J gave up 7 bases and V 7 bases, and 9 bases lay outside the gene matches. The CDR3 nucleotides are TGTGCCAGCACCGAGACAGGGGAGGATGAGCAGTACTTC. It specifies CASTETGEDEQYF.

The rearrangement links TRBV11-2 to TRBJ2-7; D possibly corresponds to TRBD1 (6 bases). V lost 0 bases to trimming and J lost 4 bases, with 7 bases between them. CDR1 is SGHAT and CDR2 is FQNNGV in the germline V gene. CDR3 size: 13 residues. The CDR3, as DNA: TGTGCCAGCAGCTTAGAGGGGGCGTACGAGCAGTACTTC. Translation gives CASSLEGAYEQYF.

This clonotype was counted between two and nine times. CDR3 protein: CASSTTGGWVTQYF. The CDR3 region has the DNA TGCGCCAGCAGCACGACAGGGGGCTGGGTGACCCAGTACTTC. V gene TRBV4-1 combines with J gene TRBJ2-5, with 10 positions matching TRBD1. Germline trimming cut 5 bases from V and 7 bases from J; bases unmatched to any gene: 7. The CDR3 spans 14 residues. Germline V gene lookup returns CDR1 MGHRA and CDR2 YSYEKL.

This rearrangement joins TRBV5-2 to TRBJ1-1. TRBV5-2 is an annotated pseudogene. The length of the CDR3 is 13 residues. CDR3 sequence reads: CASPRDSNSEAFF. Written as DNA, the CDR3 is TGTGCCAGTCCGAGAGACTCGAACTCTGAAGCTTTCTTT.

The chain couples TRBV19 to TRBJ1-1; 8 bases align to TRBD1. The V segment lost 1 base and the J segment 4 bases; nucleotides outside the gene matches: 5. The germline V gene has CDR1 LNHDA and CDR2 SQIVND (reference sequence). The CDR3 has 15 amino acids. The CDR3 reads CASSIVFQGATEAFF. In DNA, the CDR3 is TGTGCCAGTAGTATAGTCTTCCAGGGGGCCACTGAAGCTTTCTTT.

The table lists this clonotype with a few counts. The chain couples TRBV7-9 to TRBJ2-7; D unclear. The CDR3 extends over 13 amino acids. Trimming took 1 base from V and 3 from J, leaving 7 bases between them. Looked up from germline, CDR1 is SEHNR and CDR2 is FQNEAQ (reference sequence). The CDR3 loop is CASSLDLSYEQYF. Here the CDR3 DNA reads TGTGCCAGCAGCTTAGATTTAAGCTACGAGCAGTACTTC. The complete variable domain, with remaining parts taken from reference TRBV7-9 and TRBJ2-7, reads DTGVSQNPRHKITKRGQNVTFRCDPISEHNRLYWYRQTLGQGPEFLTYFQNEAQLEKSRLLSDRFSAERPKGSFSTLEIQRTEQGDSAMYLCASSLDLSYEQYFGPGTRLTVT.

The chain is built from TRBV5-1 and TRBJ2-5, with D perhaps being TRBD1 or TRBD2 (5 bases each). The V end lost 10 bases, the J end lost 1 base, and 11 bases lay between the germline ends. The CDR3 runs 12 residues. The germline CDR1 and CDR2 sequences are SGHRS and YFSETQ. The CDR3 DNA is TGCGCCGGCAAGGGACCCCAAGAGACCCAGTACTTC. It translates to CAGKGPQETQYF.

The J gene is TRBJ1-1, the V gene TRBV29-1, with D perhaps TRBD1 or TRBD2 (5 bases each). The tail of the sequence fits TRBJ2-1 better, so the J call may be wrong. The CDR3 runs 15 residues. Germline V gives CDR1 SQVTM, CDR2 ANQGSEA. The CDR3 coding sequence is TGCAGCGTCGCCCCAACCGGGACGGGCTTCAATGAGCAGTTCTTC. Translation: CSVAPTGTGFNEQFF.

The table lists this clonotype with many counts. This chain joins TRBV24-1 and TRBJ1-2; no definite D call. V was trimmed by 12 bases and J by 8 bases, leaving 15 bases between them. Germline V lookup: CDR1 KGHDR, CDR2 SFDVKD. CDR3 length: 11 amino acids. The DNA of the CDR3 is TGTGCCTCTCAGGACGATGGAGGCTACACCTTC. The encoded protein is CASQDDGGYTF.

This clonotype has just one count. This chain joins TRBV12-5 and TRBJ1-5; 10 bases match TRBD1. The CDR3 runs 19 residues. The V gene end was trimmed by 5 bases and the J gene end by 1 base; junction bases not matched to a gene: 14. The germline V gene has CDR1 LGHNT and CDR2 FRNRAP. In DNA, the CDR3 is TGTGCTAGTGGTCTCCCCCTGAGACAGGGGGCAGAGAGCAATCAGCCCCAGCATTTT. It specifies CASGLPLRQGAESNQPQHF.

The genes are TRBV20-1 and TRBJ1-1, with D perhaps TRBD1 (6 bases). Per germline, CDR1 DFQATT and CDR2 SNEGSKA (reference sequence). The CDR3 has 11 amino acids. The CDR3 here is CRTAMNTEAFF. DNA for the CDR3: TGCCGGACAGCCATGAACACTGAAGCTTTCTTT.

The chain couples TRBV28 to TRBJ2-7; 14 bases match TRBD2. V was clipped by 3 bases and J by 6 bases; unmatched bases: 4. The germline V gene encodes CDR1 MDHEN and CDR2 SYDVKM. There are 15 residues in the CDR3. The CDR3 spells CASSFRTSGRIEQYF. Written as DNA, the CDR3 is TGTGCCAGCAGTTTCCGGACTAGCGGGAGGATCGAGCAGTACTTC.

This clonotype was counted at least ten times. The V call is TRBV20-1, the J call TRBJ2-6, with no clear D. Per the germline V gene, CDR1 is DFQATT and CDR2 is SNEGSKA (reference sequence). V shed 6 bases and J shed 0 bases, with 15 bases lying between them. This CDR3 is built from 16 residues. CDR3 bases: TGCAGTGCCCGAAGCTGGTTTGGCTCTGGGGCCAACGTCCTGACTTTC. Encoded protein: CSARSWFGSGANVLTF.

This clonotype was observed many times. CDR3 loop: CASSARDRFYYGYTF. The CDR3 DNA follows: TGTGCCAGCAGCGCCCGGGACCGATTCTACTATGGCTACACCTTC. The V call is TRBV9, the J call TRBJ1-2; maybe TRBD1 (5 bases). The CDR3 spans 15 residues. The germline V gene encodes CDR1 SGDLS and CDR2 YYNGEE. V lost 3 bases to trimming and J lost 3 bases, with 15 bases between them.

This clonotype showed up just a few times. V usage is TRBV4-1 and J usage is TRBJ1-1, with D unclear. V dropped 4 bases and J dropped 3 bases, with 15 bases sitting between them. Germline assignment: CDR1 MGHRA and CDR2 YSYEKL. The CDR3 length is 15 residues. DNA for the CDR3: TGCGCCAGCAGCCTCAAACCCACCGAGGACACTGAAGCTTTCTTT. Encoded protein: CASSLKPTEDTEAFF.